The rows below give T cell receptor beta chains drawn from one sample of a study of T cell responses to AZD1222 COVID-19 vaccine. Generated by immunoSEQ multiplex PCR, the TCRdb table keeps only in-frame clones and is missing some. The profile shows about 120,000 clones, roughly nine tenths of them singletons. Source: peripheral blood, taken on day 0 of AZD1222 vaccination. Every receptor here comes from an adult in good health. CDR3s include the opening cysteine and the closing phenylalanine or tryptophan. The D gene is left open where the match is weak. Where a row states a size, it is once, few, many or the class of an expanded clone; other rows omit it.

CDR3 DNA: TGTGCCAGCAGCTTGGGGCTAGCGGGGGGGCTTAATGAGCAGTTCTTC
CDR3 protein: CASSLGLAGGLNEQFF
J gene: TRBJ2-1
V gene: TRBV11-3
clone size: -
D gene: TRBD2

CDR3 DNA: TGTGCCAGCAGGTTAGCGGGAGGCCACTACGAGCAGTACTTC
CDR3 protein: CASRLAGGHYEQYF
J gene: TRBJ2-7
V gene: TRBV28
clone size: -
D gene: TRBD2

CDR3 DNA: TGTGCCAGCAGCCCGGTCGGACAGGGAGACACTGAAGCTTTCTTT
CDR3 protein: CASSPVGQGDTEAFF
J gene: TRBJ1-1
V gene: TRBV11-2
clone size: -
D gene: TRBD1

CDR3 DNA: TGTGCCAGCGCCCTGACGGGGATGAATCAGCCCCAGCATTTT
CDR3 protein: CASALTGMNQPQHF
J gene: TRBJ1-5
V gene: TRBV6-5
clone size: -
D gene: -

CDR3 DNA: TGTGCCAGCAGCAAAGGGGAGAGGGGCACTGAAGCTTTCTTT
CDR3 protein: CASSKGERGTEAFF
J gene: TRBJ1-1
V gene: TRBV21-1
clone size: -
D gene: -

CDR3 DNA: TGTGCCAGCTCAGGACAGCCTAATCAGCCCCAGCATTTT
CDR3 protein: CASSGQPNQPQHF
J gene: TRBJ1-5
V gene: TRBV18
clone size: -
D gene: -

CDR3 DNA: TGTGCCAGCGAACGGCAGGGGAGTAAAAACTACGAGCAGTACTTC
CDR3 protein: CASERQGSKNYEQYF
J gene: TRBJ2-7
V gene: TRBV7-9
clone size: -
D gene: -

CDR3 DNA: TGTGCCAGCTCACTCTTAGGGAGAGCCAATCAGCCCCAGCATTTT
CDR3 protein: CASSLLGRANQPQHF
J gene: TRBJ1-5
V gene: TRBV18
clone size: -
D gene: -

CDR3 DNA: TGTGCCAGCAGCTGGACAAAAACAGGGTCGGATTCACCCCTCCACTTT
CDR3 protein: CASSWTKTGSDSPLHF
J gene: TRBJ1-6
V gene: TRBV5-4
clone size: -
D gene: -

CDR3 DNA: TGTGCCAGCAGTGATGTCGGGGGCTATGGCTACACCTTC
CDR3 protein: CASSDVGGYGYTF
J gene: TRBJ1-2
V gene: TRBV6-1
clone size: -
D gene: -

CDR3 DNA: TGTGCCAGCAGCTCCGGGACAAAAGTCTACGAGCAGTACTTC
CDR3 protein: CASSSGTKVYEQYF
J gene: TRBJ2-7
V gene: TRBV5-6
clone size: -
D gene: -

CDR3 DNA: TGTGCCAGCAGCCAGGGGAACACTGAAGCTTTCTTT
CDR3 protein: CASSQGNTEAFF
J gene: TRBJ1-1
V gene: TRBV16
clone size: -
D gene: -

CDR3 DNA: TGTGCCAGTAGAATGGACAGGACTAACTATGGCTACACCTTC
CDR3 protein: CASRMDRTNYGYTF
J gene: TRBJ1-2
V gene: TRBV19
clone size: -
D gene: TRBD1

CDR3 DNA: TGTGCCACCAGCCCACGCGTCGGGGAGCTGTTTTTT
CDR3 protein: CATSPRVGELFF
J gene: TRBJ2-2
V gene: TRBV24-1
clone size: -
D gene: -

CDR3 DNA: TGTGCCAGCAGTTTTTACGGGCGCGGTGCAGCAGATACGCAGTATTTT
CDR3 protein: CASSFYGRGAADTQYF
J gene: TRBJ2-3
V gene: TRBV27
clone size: -
D gene: -

CDR3 DNA: TGTGCCAGCAGTTCGAGCGGGAGCTCCTACAATGAGCAGTTCTTC
CDR3 protein: CASSSSGSSYNEQFF
J gene: TRBJ2-1
V gene: TRBV28
clone size: -
D gene: TRBD2

CDR3 DNA: TGTGCCAGCAGTTTATCCCAGGGGAGGAACGAGCAGTACTTC
CDR3 protein: CASSLSQGRNEQYF
J gene: TRBJ2-7
V gene: TRBV27
clone size: -
D gene: -

CDR3 DNA: TGTGCCAGCAGTTCAGGGAGGGCGGGCTATAATTCACCCCTCCACTTT
CDR3 protein: CASSSGRAGYNSPLHF
J gene: TRBJ1-6
V gene: TRBV28
clone size: -
D gene: -

CDR3 DNA: TGTGCCAGCAGCCAGGACAGGGACTACGAGCAGTACTTC
CDR3 protein: CASSQDRDYEQYF
J gene: TRBJ2-7
V gene: TRBV11-2
clone size: few
D gene: TRBD1

CDR3 DNA: TGTGCCAGTAGTCTTAGCGGCCAGGGGGCCTACGAGCAGTACTTC
CDR3 protein: CASSLSGQGAYEQYF
J gene: TRBJ2-7
V gene: TRBV19
clone size: once
D gene: -

CDR3 DNA: TGTGCCAGCCACCGACAGGGAACGTCTGGAAACACCATATATTTT
CDR3 protein: CASHRQGTSGNTIYF
J gene: TRBJ1-3
V gene: TRBV19
clone size: -
D gene: TRBD1

CDR3 DNA: TGTGCCAGCAGCTACCAGGGCAGCCACTATGGCTACACCTTC
CDR3 protein: CASSYQGSHYGYTF
J gene: TRBJ1-2
V gene: TRBV27
clone size: -
D gene: -

CDR3 DNA: TGTGCCAGCAGCTTAGTGACGGAGAGAGAGCAGCCCCAGCATTTT
CDR3 protein: CASSLVTEREQPQHF
J gene: TRBJ1-5
V gene: TRBV7-2
clone size: few
D gene: -

CDR3 DNA: TGTGCCAGCAGCGTAGGGGGGGGCAACTATGGCTACACCTTC
CDR3 protein: CASSVGGGNYGYTF
J gene: TRBJ1-2
V gene: TRBV9
clone size: -
D gene: -

CDR3 DNA: TGTGCCAGCAGCGAGGGGGCTAATAATGAAAAACTGTTTTTT
CDR3 protein: CASSEGANNEKLFF
J gene: TRBJ1-4
V gene: TRBV9
clone size: -
D gene: TRBD1

CDR3 DNA: TGCGCCAGCAGGCAAGTTTGGGACGGGAATGAAAAACTGTTTTTT
CDR3 protein: CASRQVWDGNEKLFF
J gene: TRBJ1-4
V gene: TRBV4-1
clone size: -
D gene: -

CDR3 DNA: TGTGCCAGCAGTTCGGGACTAGCGGGCGGCGAGCAGTACTTC
CDR3 protein: CASSSGLAGGEQYF
J gene: TRBJ2-7
V gene: TRBV27
clone size: -
D gene: TRBD2

CDR3 DNA: TGTGCCAGCAGCGGACCTGCAACTAATGAAAAACTGTTTTTT
CDR3 protein: CASSGPATNEKLFF
J gene: TRBJ1-4
V gene: TRBV9
clone size: -
D gene: -

CDR3 DNA: TGTGCCAGTAGTTTGGCGCGGGGGGGCGGGTACGAGCAGTACTTC
CDR3 protein: CASSLARGGGYEQYF
J gene: TRBJ2-7
V gene: TRBV19
clone size: -
D gene: TRBD2